These T cell receptor beta chains were read from a single sample in a study of PD-L1 blockade in urothelial cancer. The method was immunoSEQ multiplex PCR; TCRdb's version includes in-frame clones alone and lacks a portion of them. Of approximately 37,000 clones listed, around 88% are singletons. Sequences were derived from PBMCs, sampled around atezolizumab (anti-PD-L1) treatment. All receptors derive from a man in his sixties with urothelial cancer. Both conserved end residues are part of each CDR3. D genes are given only for firm matches. Expanded clones get a size class; other rows say once, few or many, or leave the size out.

clone_size	j_call	d_call	v_call	cdr3_aa	cdr3_nt
once	TRBJ2-5	TRBD1	TRBV5-6	CASSLAVSRTGIGETQYF	TGTGCCAGCAGCTTGGCAGTAAGTAGGACAGGGATTGGAGAGACCCAGTACTTC
-	TRBJ2-7	-	TRBV11-2	CASSLRTDLLF	TGTGCCAGCAGCCTTAGGACAGACCTTCTCTTC
-	TRBJ1-4	TRBD1	TRBV10-2	CASSDSRQGAREKLFF	TGCGCCAGCAGCGACTCTAGACAGGGGGCCCGTGAAAAACTGTTTTTT
-	TRBJ2-3	TRBD2	TRBV10-3	CAIKLADTDTQYF	TGTGCCATCAAACTAGCGGATACAGATACGCAGTATTTT
few	TRBJ1-1	-	TRBV6-1	CASSTHSNTEAFF	TGTGCCAGCAGTACCCACTCGAACACTGAAGCTTTCTTT
-	TRBJ1-2	-	TRBV27	CASSSRPPPRGEDGYTF	TGTGCCAGCAGTTCCCGCCCGCCCCCTAGGGGCGAGGATGGCTACACCTTC
-	TRBJ1-4	-	TRBV15	CATTGPNEKLFF	TGTGCCACCACTGGCCCTAATGAAAAACTGTTTTTT
-	TRBJ2-7	-	TRBV21-1	CASSKVNNPDEQYF	TGTGCCAGCAGCAAAGTCAATAATCCGGACGAGCAGTACTTC
few	TRBJ2-1	TRBD2	TRBV6-1	CASSDPGLANSYNEQFF	TGTGCCAGCAGTGACCCGGGACTAGCGAACTCCTACAATGAGCAGTTCTTC
few	TRBJ2-5	TRBD2	TRBV28	CASSKLAGFAETQYF	TGTGCCAGCAGCAAACTAGCGGGATTCGCAGAGACCCAGTACTTC
-	TRBJ2-5	TRBD2	TRBV7-2	CASSLEAGVWETQYF	TGTGCCAGCAGCTTAGAAGCGGGAGTATGGGAGACCCAGTACTTC
-	TRBJ2-7	-	TRBV6-1	CASSVLAEGEQYF	TGTGCCAGCAGTGTATTAGCTGAGGGCGAGCAGTACTTC
once	TRBJ2-5	-	TRBV11-2	CASSLRGYQETQYF	TGTGCCAGCAGCTTACGGGGGTACCAAGAGACCCAGTACTTC
-	TRBJ2-3	-	TRBV29-1	CSVLASTDTQYF	TGCAGCGTCCTAGCATCCACAGATACGCAGTATTTT
once	TRBJ2-5	TRBD2	TRBV4-1	CASSQATAGGPETQYF	TGCGCCAGCAGCCAAGCCACGGCGGGGGGGCCAGAGACCCAGTACTTC
-	TRBJ2-1	TRBD1	TRBV7-9	CASSFTRTGNNEQFF	TGTGCCAGCAGCTTCACCCGGACAGGGAACAATGAGCAGTTCTTC
once	TRBJ2-2	-	TRBV29-1	CSVDTGSTTGELFF	TGCAGCGTAGATACAGGGTCGACCACCGGGGAGCTGTTTTTT
-	TRBJ2-3	TRBD2	TRBV5-1	CASSSGLAGIAHTDTQYF	TGCGCCAGCAGCTCGGGACTAGCGGGGATTGCTCACACAGATACGCAGTATTTT
-	TRBJ1-5	-	TRBV10-2	CASSVAGGEHQPQHF	TGCGCCAGCAGTGTCGCCGGGGGGGAACATCAGCCCCAGCATTTT
once	TRBJ1-2	-	TRBV7-8	CASSLQLRNGYTF	TGTGCCAGCAGCTTACAATTGCGGAATGGCTACACCTTC
-	TRBJ2-3	-	TRBV9	CASSGGAAHLDTQYF	TGTGCCAGCAGCGGCGGCGCGGCTCATTTAGATACGCAGTATTTT
once	TRBJ2-1	-	TRBV19	CASSIGGDNEQFF	TGTGCCAGTAGTATAGGCGGCGACAATGAGCAGTTCTTC
-	TRBJ2-1	TRBD2	TRBV7-8	CASSLDTSGSYNEQFF	TGTGCCAGCAGCTTAGATACTAGCGGGAGCTACAATGAGCAGTTCTTC
-	TRBJ1-2	-	TRBV2	CASSEARSYGYTF	TGTGCCAGCAGTGAAGCCCGGAGCTATGGCTACACCTTC
-	TRBJ2-3	TRBD1	TRBV28	CASSLRTGYTDTQYF	TGTGCCAGCAGTTTACGGACAGGCTACACAGATACGCAGTATTTT
-	TRBJ2-7	TRBD1	TRBV5-1	CASSLGAGGVDEQYF	TGCGCCAGCAGCTTGGGGGCAGGGGGCGTCGACGAGCAGTACTTC
-	TRBJ1-3	-	TRBV7-2	CASSGRGGAGNTIYF	TGTGCCAGCAGCGGACGGGGGGGGGCTGGAAACACCATATATTTT
once	TRBJ1-5	-	TRBV10-1	CASSEQGNQPQHF	TGCGCCAGCAGTGAGCAGGGAAATCAGCCCCAGCATTTT
-	TRBJ2-1	TRBD2	TRBV5-1	CASSLQGLAGEDWQFF	TGCGCCAGCAGCTTGCAGGGACTAGCGGGAGAGGATTGGCAGTTCTTC
-	TRBJ1-5	TRBD1	TRBV5-1	CASSLGQGGNQPQHF	TGCGCCAGCAGCTTGGGACAGGGAGGCAATCAGCCCCAGCATTTT
-	TRBJ1-6	-	TRBV4-1	CASSQVLEWNSPLHF	TGCGCCAGCAGCCAAGTTTTGGAGTGGAATTCACCCCTCCACTTT
-	TRBJ1-5	-	TRBV7-2	CASSSEGGYSNQPQHF	TGTGCCAGCAGCTCCGAAGGGGGATATAGCAATCAGCCCCAGCATTTT
few	TRBJ2-2	-	TRBV7-2	CASSFYTGELFF	TGTGCCAGCAGCTTCTACACCGGGGAGCTGTTTTTT
-	TRBJ1-1	-	TRBV13	CASSRGGGVTEAFF	TGTGCCAGCAGCAGAGGGGGGGGTGTCACTGAAGCTTTCTTT
few	TRBJ1-4	-	TRBV27	CASSQGLGANEKLFF	TGTGCCAGCAGTCAAGGATTAGGAGCTAATGAAAAACTGTTTTTT
-	TRBJ1-4	TRBD1	TRBV29-1	CSVRGTGGEKLFF	TGCAGCGTTCGGGGGACAGGGGGGGAAAAACTGTTTTTT
-	TRBJ1-2	TRBD1	TRBV7-9	CASSQYSGTANYGYTF	TGTGCCAGCAGCCAATACTCCGGGACAGCTAACTATGGCTACACCTTC
-	TRBJ1-1	-	TRBV28	CASRIRGSEAFF	TGTGCCAGCAGAATTAGGGGCTCCGAAGCTTTCTTT
-	TRBJ1-2	TRBD1	TRBV5-1	CASRPGQGYGYTF	TGCGCCAGCAGACCGGGACAGGGGTATGGCTACACCTTC
-	TRBJ1-4	-	TRBV18	CASSRQQGKADEKLFF	TGTGCCAGCTCACGCCAACAGGGTAAAGCGGATGAAAAACTGTTTTTT
-	TRBJ2-7	TRBD2	TRBV27	CASGTSGTYEQYF	TGTGCCAGCGGGACTAGCGGGACCTACGAGCAGTACTTC
-	TRBJ2-7	TRBD1	TRBV5-6	CASSLALVTGSFRYEQYF	TGTGCCAGCAGCTTGGCTTTGGTGACAGGGTCCTTTCGCTACGAGCAGTACTTC
-	TRBJ2-7	TRBD2	TRBV2	CARGGAGSYEQYF	TGTGCCAGGGGAGGGGCGGGATCCTACGAGCAGTACTTC
-	TRBJ1-1	-	TRBV5-1	CASSLAVLLNTEAFF	TGCGCCAGCAGCTTGGCTGTTCTCCTGAACACTGAAGCTTTCTTT
-	TRBJ2-3	TRBD2	TRBV5-4	CASSLRSGRPYTDTQYF	TGTGCCAGCAGCTTGCGGAGCGGGAGGCCCTACACAGATACGCAGTATTTT
-	TRBJ2-1	-	TRBV14	CASSQVYGAGEQFF	TGTGCCAGCAGCCAAGTATATGGGGCAGGGGAGCAGTTCTTC
-	TRBJ2-3	TRBD1	TRBV5-8	CASSSGQGSTDTQYF	TGTGCCAGCAGCTCGGGACAGGGATCGACAGATACGCAGTATTTT
-	TRBJ2-1	TRBD2	TRBV11-2	CASSLDQTSGRIYNEQFF	TGTGCCAGCAGCTTAGATCAGACTAGCGGGAGGATCTACAATGAGCAGTTCTTC
-	TRBJ1-5	-	TRBV5-4	CASSLDGGGNQPQHF	TGTGCCAGCAGCTTGGACGGCGGGGGCAATCAGCCCCAGCATTTT
-	TRBJ2-4	TRBD1	TRBV4-1	CASSQGDRNIQYF	TGCGCCAGCAGCCAAGGGGACAGGAACATTCAGTACTTC
-	TRBJ1-4	-	TRBV10-3	CAISPQDLIYEKLFF	TGTGCCATCAGTCCCCAGGATCTAATATATGAAAAACTGTTTTTT
-	TRBJ2-5	-	TRBV27	CASSFRRAAQETQYF	TGTGCCAGCAGTTTTAGGAGGGCAGCTCAAGAGACCCAGTACTTC
-	TRBJ2-4	-	TRBV6-6	CASGGTANGIQYF	TGTGCCTCAGGGGGGACAGCAAACGGCATTCAGTACTTC
-	TRBJ2-3	-	TRBV7-8	CASSLALVDTQYF	TGTGCCAGCAGCTTAGCGCTAGTGGATACGCAGTATTTT
-	TRBJ2-7	TRBD1	TRBV28	CASRNSGQNYEQYF	TGTGCCAGCAGGAACTCGGGACAGAACTACGAGCAGTACTTC